This TCR beta chain comes out of a study of blood T cell repertoires in COVID-19. Study information: The United States, Italy and Spain provided the acute and convalescent COVID-19 samples.

Sequencing used immunoSEQ multiplex PCR; TCRdb keeps in-frame clones, though not all of them. The sample shows roughly 70,000 clones, around nine tenths of them seen only once. Source material: peripheral blood. The sequence came from a man between 65 and 85 years old with acute or convalescent COVID-19.

The CDR3 here is CASSQAGLTTDTQYF. CDR3 DNA: TGTGCCAGCAGCCAAGCGGGACTTACCACAGATACGCAGTATTTT. The chain uses TRBV14 and TRBJ2-3; possibly TRBD2 for D (6 bases). V lost 1 base and J 2 bases, leaving 10 bases between the germline ends. Germline CDR1 SGHDN, CDR2 FVKESK. The CDR3 runs to 15 residues.